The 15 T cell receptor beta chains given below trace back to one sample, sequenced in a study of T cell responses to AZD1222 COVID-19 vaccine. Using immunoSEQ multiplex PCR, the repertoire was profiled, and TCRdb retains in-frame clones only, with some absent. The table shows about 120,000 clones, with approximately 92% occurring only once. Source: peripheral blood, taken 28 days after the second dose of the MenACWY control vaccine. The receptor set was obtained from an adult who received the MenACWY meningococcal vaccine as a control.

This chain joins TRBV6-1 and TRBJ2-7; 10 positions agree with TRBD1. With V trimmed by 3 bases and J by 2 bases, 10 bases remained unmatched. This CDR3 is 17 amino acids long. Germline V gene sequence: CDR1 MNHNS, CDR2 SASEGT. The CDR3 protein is CASSELLRTGGTYEQYF. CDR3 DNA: TGTGCCAGCAGTGAGCTGTTACGGACAGGGGGAACCTACGAGCAGTACTTC.

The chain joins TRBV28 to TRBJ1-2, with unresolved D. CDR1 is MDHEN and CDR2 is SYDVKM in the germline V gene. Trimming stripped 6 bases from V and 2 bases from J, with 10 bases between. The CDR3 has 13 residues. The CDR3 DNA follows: TGTGCCAGCAGAACGTTAGAAAACTATGGCTACACCTTC. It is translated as CASRTLENYGYTF.

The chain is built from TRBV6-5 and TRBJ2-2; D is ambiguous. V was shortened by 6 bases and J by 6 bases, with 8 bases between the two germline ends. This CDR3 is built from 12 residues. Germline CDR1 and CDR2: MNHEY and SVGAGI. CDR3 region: CASRVSSGELFF. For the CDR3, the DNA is TGTGCCAGCAGGGTATCATCCGGGGAGCTGTTTTTT.

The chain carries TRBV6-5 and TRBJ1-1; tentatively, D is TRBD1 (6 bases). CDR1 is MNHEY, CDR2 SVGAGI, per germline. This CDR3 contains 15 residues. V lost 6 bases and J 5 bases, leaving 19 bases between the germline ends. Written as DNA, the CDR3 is TGTGCCAGCAGCCACTCTAGGGGGGGTTGGACTGAAGCTTTCTTT. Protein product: CASSHSRGGWTEAFF.

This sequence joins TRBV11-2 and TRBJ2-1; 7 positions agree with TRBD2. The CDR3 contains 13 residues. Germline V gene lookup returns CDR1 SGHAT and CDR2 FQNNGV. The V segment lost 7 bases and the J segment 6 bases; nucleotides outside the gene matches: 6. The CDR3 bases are TGTGCCAGCACCGCATGGACTAGCAATGAGCAGTTCTTC. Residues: CASTAWTSNEQFF.

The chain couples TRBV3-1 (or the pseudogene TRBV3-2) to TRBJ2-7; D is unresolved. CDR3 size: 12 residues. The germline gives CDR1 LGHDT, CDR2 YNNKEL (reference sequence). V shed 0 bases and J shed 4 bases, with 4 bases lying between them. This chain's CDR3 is CASSQDTYEQYF. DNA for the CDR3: TGTGCCAGCAGCCAAGATACATACGAGCAGTACTTC.

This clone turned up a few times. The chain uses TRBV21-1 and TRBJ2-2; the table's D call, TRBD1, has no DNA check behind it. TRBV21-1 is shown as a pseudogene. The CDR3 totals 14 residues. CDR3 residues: CASTVDRNTGELFF. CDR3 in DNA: TGTGCCAGCACCGTGGACAGAAACACCGGGGAGCTGTTTTTT.

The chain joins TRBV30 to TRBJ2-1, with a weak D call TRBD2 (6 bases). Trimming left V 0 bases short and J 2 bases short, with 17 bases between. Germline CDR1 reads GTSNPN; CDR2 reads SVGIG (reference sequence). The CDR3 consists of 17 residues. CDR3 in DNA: TGTGCCTGGAGTGTAGGTTTTGGCGGGAACGCCTACAATGAGCAGTTCTTC. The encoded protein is CAWSVGFGGNAYNEQFF.

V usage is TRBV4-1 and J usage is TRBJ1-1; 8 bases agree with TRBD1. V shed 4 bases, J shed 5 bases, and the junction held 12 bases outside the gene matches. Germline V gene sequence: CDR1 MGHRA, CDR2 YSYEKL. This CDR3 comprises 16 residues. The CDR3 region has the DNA TGCGCCAGCAGCCCTAGAACTGGACAGGGACGTACTGAAGCTTTCTTT. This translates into CASSPRTGQGRTEAFF.

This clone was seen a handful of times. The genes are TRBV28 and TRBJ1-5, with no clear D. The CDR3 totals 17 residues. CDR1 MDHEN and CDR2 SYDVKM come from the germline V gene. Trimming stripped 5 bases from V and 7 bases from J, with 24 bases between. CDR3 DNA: TGTGCCAGCAGTACCCCTCGACACCCCTCCTCGGGGCAGCCCCAGCATTTT. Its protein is CASSTPRHPSSGQPQHF.

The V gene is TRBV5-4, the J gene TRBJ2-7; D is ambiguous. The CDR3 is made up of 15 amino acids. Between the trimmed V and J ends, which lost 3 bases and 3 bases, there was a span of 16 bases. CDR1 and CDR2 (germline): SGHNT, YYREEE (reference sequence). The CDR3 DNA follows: TGTGCCAGCAGCTATAATGGGAACGTAGGCTACGAGCAGTACTTC. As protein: CASSYNGNVGYEQYF.

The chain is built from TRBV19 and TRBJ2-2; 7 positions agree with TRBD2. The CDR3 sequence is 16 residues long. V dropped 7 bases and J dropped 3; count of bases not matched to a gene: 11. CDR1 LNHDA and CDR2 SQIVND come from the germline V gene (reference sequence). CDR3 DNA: TGTGCCAGTATTGGGCCCGGGGGAGGGTACACCGGGGAGCTGTTTTTT. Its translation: CASIGPGGGYTGELFF. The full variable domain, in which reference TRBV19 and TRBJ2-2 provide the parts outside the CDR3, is DGGITQSPKYLFRKEGQNVTLSCEQNLNHDAMYWYRQDPGQGLRLIYYSQIVNDFQKGDIAEGYSVSREKKESFPLTVTSAQKNPTAFYLCASIGPGGGYTGELFFGEGSRLTVL.

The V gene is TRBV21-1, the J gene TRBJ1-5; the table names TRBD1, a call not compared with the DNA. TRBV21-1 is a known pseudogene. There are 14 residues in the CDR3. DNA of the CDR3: TGTGCCAGCAGCAATGGGACAGGCAATCAGCCCCAGCATTTT. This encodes CASSNGTGNQPQHF.

CDR3 nucleotide sequence: TGTGCCAGCAGCTCCACCGGGCCAGGGCCTTCCGAGCAGTACTTC. It specifies CASSSTGPGPSEQYF. This chain joins TRBV7-9 and TRBJ2-7, with D possibly being TRBD1 (5 bases). Trimming took off 4 bases at V and 6 bases at J, with 19 bases between the two ends. This CDR3 has 15 residues. From germline, CDR1 is SEHNR and CDR2 FQNEAQ (reference sequence).

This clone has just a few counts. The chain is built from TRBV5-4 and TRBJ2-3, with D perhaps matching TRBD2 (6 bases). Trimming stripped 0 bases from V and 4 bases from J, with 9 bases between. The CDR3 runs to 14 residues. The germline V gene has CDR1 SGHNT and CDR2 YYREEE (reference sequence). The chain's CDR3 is CASSLVSGADTQYF. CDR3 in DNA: TGTGCCAGCAGCTTGGTATCGGGGGCAGATACGCAGTATTTT.